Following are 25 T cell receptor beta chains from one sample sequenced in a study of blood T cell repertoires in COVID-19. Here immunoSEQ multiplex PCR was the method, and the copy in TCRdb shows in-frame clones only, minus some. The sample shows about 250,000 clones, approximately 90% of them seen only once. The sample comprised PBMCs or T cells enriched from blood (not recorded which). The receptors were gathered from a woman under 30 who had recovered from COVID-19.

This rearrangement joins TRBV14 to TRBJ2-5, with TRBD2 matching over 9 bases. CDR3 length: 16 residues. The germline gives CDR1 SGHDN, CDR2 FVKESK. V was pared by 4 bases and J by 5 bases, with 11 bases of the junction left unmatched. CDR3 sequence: CASSRQPSGVGETQYF. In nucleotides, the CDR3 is TGTGCCAGCAGCCGTCAGCCTAGCGGGGTGGGGGAGACCCAGTACTTC.

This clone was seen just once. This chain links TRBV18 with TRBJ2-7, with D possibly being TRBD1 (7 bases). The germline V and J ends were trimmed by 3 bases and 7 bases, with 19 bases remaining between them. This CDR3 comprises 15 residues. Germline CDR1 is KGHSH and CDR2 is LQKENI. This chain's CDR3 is CASSPKPRQGGEQYF. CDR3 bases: TGTGCCAGCTCACCCAAACCTCGACAGGGAGGAGAGCAGTACTTC. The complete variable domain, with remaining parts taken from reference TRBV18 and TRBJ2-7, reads NAGVMQNPRHLVRRRGQEARLRCSPMKGHSHVYWYRQLPEEGLKFMVYLQKENIIDESGMPKERFSAEFPKEGPSILRIQQVVRGDSAAYFCASSPKPRQGGEQYFGPGTRLTVT.

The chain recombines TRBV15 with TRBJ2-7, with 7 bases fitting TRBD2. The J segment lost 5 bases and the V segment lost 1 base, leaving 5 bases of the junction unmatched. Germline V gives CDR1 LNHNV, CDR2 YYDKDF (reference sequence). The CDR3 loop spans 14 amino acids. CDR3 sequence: CATSRVSSGDEQYF. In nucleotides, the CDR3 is TGTGCCACCAGCAGAGTATCTAGCGGCGACGAGCAGTACTTC.

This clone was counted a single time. The CDR3 region is CASSQLQGNYGYTF. CDR3 DNA: TGTGCCAGCAGCCAGCTACAGGGTAACTATGGCTACACCTTC. The chain recombines TRBV3-1 (or the pseudogene TRBV3-2) with TRBJ1-2; D might be TRBD1 (6 bases). V was pared by 3 bases and J by 1 base, with 9 bases between. Germline loops: CDR1 LGHDT, CDR2 YNNKEL (reference sequence). This CDR3 region has 14 residues.

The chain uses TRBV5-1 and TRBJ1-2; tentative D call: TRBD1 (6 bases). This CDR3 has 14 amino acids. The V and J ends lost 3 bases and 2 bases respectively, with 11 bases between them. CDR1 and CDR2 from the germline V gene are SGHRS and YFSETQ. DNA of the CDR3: TGCGCCAGCAGCTCGGGGAGGGGGAACTATGGCTACACCTTC. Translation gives CASSSGRGNYGYTF.

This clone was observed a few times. As DNA, the CDR3 is TGTGCCAGCAGCTCCACAGGGGGAGCCACTGAAGCTTTCTTT. Its protein product is CASSSTGGATEAFF. The rearrangement joins TRBV5-8 to TRBJ1-1, with TRBD1 matching over 8 bases. The CDR3 length is 14 residues. CDR1 is SGHTS and CDR2 is YDEGEE in the germline V gene. The J segment lost 4 bases and the V segment lost 3 bases, leaving 5 bases of the junction unmatched.

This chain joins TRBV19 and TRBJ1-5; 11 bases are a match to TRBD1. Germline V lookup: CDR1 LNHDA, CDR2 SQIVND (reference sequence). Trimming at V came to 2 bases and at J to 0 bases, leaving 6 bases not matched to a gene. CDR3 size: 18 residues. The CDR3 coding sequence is TGTGCCAGTAGTATATTCCGGGGACAGGGGGGTAGCAATCAGCCCCAGCATTTT. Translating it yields CASSIFRGQGGSNQPQHF.

The CDR3 is CATSDRVNSGANVLTF. The CDR3 DNA reads as TGCGCCACCTCGGACAGGGTAAACTCTGGGGCCAACGTCCTGACTTTC. The V and J genes are TRBV4-1 and TRBJ2-6; 8 bases fit TRBD1. V trimming: 10 bases; J trimming: 0 bases; junction bases outside the gene matches: 8. Germline CDR1 and CDR2: MGHRA and YSYEKL. The CDR3 totals 16 residues.

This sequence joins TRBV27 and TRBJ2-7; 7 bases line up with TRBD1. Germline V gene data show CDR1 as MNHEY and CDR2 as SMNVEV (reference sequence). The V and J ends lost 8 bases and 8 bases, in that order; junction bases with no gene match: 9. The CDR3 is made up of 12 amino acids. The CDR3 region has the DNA TGTGCCAGCGCCCCCGTAGGGGGCAAGCAGTACTTC. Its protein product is CASAPVGGKQYF.

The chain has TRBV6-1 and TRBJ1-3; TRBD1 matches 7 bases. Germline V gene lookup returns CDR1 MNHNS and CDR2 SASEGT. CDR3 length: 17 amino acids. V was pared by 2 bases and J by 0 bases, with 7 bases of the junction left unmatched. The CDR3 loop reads CASSEQGGLISGNTIYF. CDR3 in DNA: TGTGCCAGCAGTGAACAGGGGGGATTAATCTCTGGAAACACCATATATTTT.

For the CDR3, the DNA is TGCGCCAGCAGCTTCCAGGCAGCCCGGGGGGAAAAACTGTTTTTT. Protein: CASSFQAARGEKLFF. The chain employs TRBV5-1 and TRBJ1-4, with D possibly being TRBD1 (5 bases). Germline CDR1 is SGHRS and CDR2 is YFSETQ. There are 15 residues in the CDR3. V was trimmed by 2 bases and J by 8 bases, leaving 16 bases between them. Using reference TRBV5-1 and TRBJ1-4 for the parts outside the CDR3, the full variable domain is KAGVTQTPRYLIKTRGQQVTLSCSPISGHRSVSWYQQTPGQGLQFLFEYFSETQRNKGNFPGRFSGRQFSNSRSEMNVSTLELGDSALYLCASSFQAARGEKLFFGSGTQLSVL.

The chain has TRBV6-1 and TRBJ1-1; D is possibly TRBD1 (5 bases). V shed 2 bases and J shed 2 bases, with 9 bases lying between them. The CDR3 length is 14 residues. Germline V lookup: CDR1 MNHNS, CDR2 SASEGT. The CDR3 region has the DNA TGTGCCAGCAGTGAAATAACAGGCAACACTGAAGCTTTCTTT. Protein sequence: CASSEITGNTEAFF.

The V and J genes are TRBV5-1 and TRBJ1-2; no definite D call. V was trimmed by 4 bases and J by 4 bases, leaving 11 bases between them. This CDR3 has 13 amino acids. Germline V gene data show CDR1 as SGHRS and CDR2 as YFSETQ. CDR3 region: CASSNQDVYGYTF. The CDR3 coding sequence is TGCGCCAGCAGCAACCAGGATGTCTATGGCTACACCTTC.

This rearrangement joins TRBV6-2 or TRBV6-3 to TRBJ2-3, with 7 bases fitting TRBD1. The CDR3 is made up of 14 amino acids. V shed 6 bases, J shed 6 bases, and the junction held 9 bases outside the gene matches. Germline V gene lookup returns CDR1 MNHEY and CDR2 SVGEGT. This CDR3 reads CASSRDSIFDTQYF. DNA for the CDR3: TGTGCCAGCAGCCGGGACAGCATATTCGATACGCAGTATTTT.

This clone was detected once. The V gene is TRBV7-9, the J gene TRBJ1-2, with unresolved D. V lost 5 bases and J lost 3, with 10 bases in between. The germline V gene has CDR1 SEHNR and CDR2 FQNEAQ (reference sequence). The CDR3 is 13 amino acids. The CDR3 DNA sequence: TGTGCCAGCAGCCGAGGCCCGGACTATGGCTACACCTTC. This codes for CASSRGPDYGYTF.

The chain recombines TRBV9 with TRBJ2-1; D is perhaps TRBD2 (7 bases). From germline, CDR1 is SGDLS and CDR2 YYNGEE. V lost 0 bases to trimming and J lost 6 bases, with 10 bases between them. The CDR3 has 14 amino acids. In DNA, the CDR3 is TGTGCCAGCAGCGTAGGTGGGGGGGCCAATGAGCAGTTCTTC. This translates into CASSVGGGANEQFF. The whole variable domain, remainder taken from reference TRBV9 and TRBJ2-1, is DSGVTQTPKHLITATGQRVTLRCSPRSGDLSVYWYQQSLDQGLQFLIQYYNGEERAKGNILERFSAQQFPDLHSELNLSSLELGDSALYFCASSVGGGANEQFFGPGTRLTVL.

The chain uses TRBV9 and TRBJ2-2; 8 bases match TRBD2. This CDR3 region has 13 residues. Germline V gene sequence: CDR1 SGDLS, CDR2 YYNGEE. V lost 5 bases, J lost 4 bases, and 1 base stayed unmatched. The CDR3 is CASRAGGTGELFF. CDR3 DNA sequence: TGTGCCAGCAGGGCGGGGGGCACCGGGGAGCTGTTTTTT. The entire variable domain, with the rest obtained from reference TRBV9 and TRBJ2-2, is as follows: DSGVTQTPKHLITATGQRVTLRCSPRSGDLSVYWYQQSLDQGLQFLIQYYNGEERAKGNILERFSAQQFPDLHSELNLSSLELGDSALYFCASRAGGTGELFFGEGSRLTVL.

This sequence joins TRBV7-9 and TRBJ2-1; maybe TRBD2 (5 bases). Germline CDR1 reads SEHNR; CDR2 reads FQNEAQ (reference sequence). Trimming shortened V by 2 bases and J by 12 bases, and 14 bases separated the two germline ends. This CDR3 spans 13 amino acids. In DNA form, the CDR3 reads TGTGCCAGCAGCTTAAGTTCCGGGGATTGGCAGTTCTTC. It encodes CASSLSSGDWQFF.

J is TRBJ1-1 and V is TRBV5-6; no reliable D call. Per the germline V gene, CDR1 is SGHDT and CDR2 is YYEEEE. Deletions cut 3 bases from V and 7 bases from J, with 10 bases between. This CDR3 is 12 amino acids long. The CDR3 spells CASSWRVDEAFF. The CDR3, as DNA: TGTGCCAGCAGCTGGCGGGTAGATGAAGCTTTCTTT.

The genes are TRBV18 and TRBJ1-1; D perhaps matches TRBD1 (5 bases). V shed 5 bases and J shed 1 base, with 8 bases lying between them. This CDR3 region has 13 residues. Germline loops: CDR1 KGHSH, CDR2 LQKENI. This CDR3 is CASSADRNTEAFF. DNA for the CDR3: TGTGCCAGCTCAGCCGACAGGAACACTGAAGCTTTCTTT.

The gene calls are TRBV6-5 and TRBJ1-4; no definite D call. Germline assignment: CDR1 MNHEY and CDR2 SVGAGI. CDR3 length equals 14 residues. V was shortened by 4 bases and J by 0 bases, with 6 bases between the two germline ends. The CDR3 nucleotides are TGTGCCAGCAGTTTGACTGCAACTAATGAAAAACTGTTTTTT. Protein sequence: CASSLTATNEKLFF.

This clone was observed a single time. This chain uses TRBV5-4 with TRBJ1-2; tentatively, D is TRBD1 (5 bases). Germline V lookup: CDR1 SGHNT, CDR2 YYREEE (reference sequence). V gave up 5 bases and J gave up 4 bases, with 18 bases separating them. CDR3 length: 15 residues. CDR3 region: CASSLNGGGPYGYTF. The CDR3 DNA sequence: TGTGCCAGCAGTCTTAACGGGGGAGGACCCTATGGCTACACCTTC.

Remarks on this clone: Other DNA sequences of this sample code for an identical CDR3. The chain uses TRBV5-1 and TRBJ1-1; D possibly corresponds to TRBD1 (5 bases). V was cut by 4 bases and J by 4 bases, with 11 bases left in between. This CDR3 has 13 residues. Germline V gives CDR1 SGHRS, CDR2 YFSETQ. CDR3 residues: CASSLQGFTEAFF. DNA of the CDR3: TGCGCCAGCAGCCTCCAGGGTTTCACTGAAGCTTTCTTT.

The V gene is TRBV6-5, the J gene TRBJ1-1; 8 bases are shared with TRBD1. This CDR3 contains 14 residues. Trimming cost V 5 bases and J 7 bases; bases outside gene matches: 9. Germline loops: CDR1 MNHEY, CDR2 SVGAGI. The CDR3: CASSQQGGLSEAFF. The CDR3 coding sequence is TGTGCCAGCAGTCAACAGGGGGGCTTGAGTGAAGCTTTCTTT.

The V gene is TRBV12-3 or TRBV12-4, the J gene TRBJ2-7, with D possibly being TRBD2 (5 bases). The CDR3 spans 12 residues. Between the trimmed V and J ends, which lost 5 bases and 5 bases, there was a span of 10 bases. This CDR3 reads CASSRGRDEQYF. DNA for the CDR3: TGTGCCAGCAGTCGAGGGCGCGACGAGCAGTACTTC.